This TCR beta chain was retrieved from a study of OX40 agonist ivuxolimab in advanced cancers. Assay used: immunoSEQ multiplex PCR; TCRdb lists only in-frame clones, some missing. The sample has about 58,000 clones, about four fifths seen once; the top ten hold over 1.1%. The CDR3 is made up of 17 amino acids. V gave up 3 bases and J gave up 4 bases; unmatched junction bases: 9. Per the germline V gene, CDR1 is MDHEN and CDR2 is SYDVKM. Sample: CD4+ or CD8+ T cells sorted from blood, taken in a trial of the OX40 agonist ivuxolimab. The TCR sequence derives from an adult with an advanced solid tumor such as melanoma, head and neck, liver or kidney cancer. The chain uses TRBV28 and TRBJ2-2; 9 nucleotides match TRBD1. The CDR3 reads CASSLTWTGASTGELFF. The CDR3 nucleotides are TGTGCCAGCAGTTTGACTTGGACAGGGGCCTCCACCGGGGAGCTGTTTTTT.